This T cell receptor (beta chain) was recorded in a study of blood T cells in healthy people across ages (dated by TCRdb to about 2015). About the investigation overall: Template switching captured roughly one uniquely barcoded TCR beta cDNA molecule per two T cells in model experiments. Donors were grouped into four age groups: young (average 16 years), middle-aged (under 40), aged (about 60) and long-lived (approximately 81). To avoid experimental bias, donors of different ages were spread randomly across the sequencing lanes. For two donors (one aged 18 to 30 and one aged 80 or older), the study analyzed two additional independent replicas of 1 million unique cDNA reads from the same blood draw. Age-related changes in TCR beta repertoire diversity were measured in the study by deep sequencing normalized with unique cDNA molecular identifiers. Summary of the overall study and its limitations: Compared with the aged group, the long-lived group had more naive CD4+ T cells, fewer expanded clones and increased TCR diversity, suggesting age selection. Estimates of total diversity from one million sequenced T cells were regarded as lower bounds and underestimates. The percentage of naive T cells measured by flow cytometry correlated strongly with observed TCR beta diversity. The CMV infection status of donors was not known, potentially confounding age-related changes in expanded clonotypes. Bulk unsorted PBMC profiling prevented conclusive comparison of naive and antigen-experienced compartments. As age increased, observed TCR beta diversity per million T cells dropped in a roughly linear way, and a significant reduction was already evident by age around 41.

The CDR3 goes from the cysteine to the phenylalanine over 15 residues. Kept here is only the CDR3 DNA, which spans 45 bases and is read in frame from base 1. The germline V gene supplies CDR1 SGHVS and CDR2 FQNEAQ. Donors were around 37 systemically healthy Caucasian individuals from Russia aged 6 to 90 years. Around 9.7 milliliters of peripheral blood were collected from each donor into EDTA-treated Vacutainer tubes. PBMCs were isolated by Ficoll-Paque density-gradient centrifugation, with at least 6.5 million obtained per sample. Total RNA was extracted from PBMCs with Trizol reagent, with at least 6 micrograms obtained per sample. For every donor, an aliquot of PBMCs went through flow cytometry to measure the percentages of naive CD45RAhigh/CD27high T cells. Note on this clonotype: Its antigen specificity is not known. Base qualities were left out, and no much larger clone turns up one base away.

The library came from 5' RACE. A second PCR of 7 to 11 cycles was run with a J-beta primer mix and a sample-barcoded 5' primer. A unique molecular identifier was introduced onto each TCR beta cDNA molecule by a template-switch 5' adaptor carrying 12 random nucleotides. At least 2.5 million CDR3-containing paired-end reads were obtained from each sample. The Mint cDNA synthesis kit, primed by a TRBC-specific oligonucleotide, was used to synthesize first-strand cDNA from all RNA. Following uracil-DNA glycosylase treatment, all cDNA underwent a first 18-cycle PCR with the universal primers M1SS and BC2_uni_R. In the paper's pipeline: Normalization of each sample was performed by random selection of 1 million high-quality reads, each carrying a distinct molecular identifier. Instead of being binned into consensus sequences, reads with shared molecular identifiers were discarded. MiTCR, run with a Q25 quality threshold and the strictest error-elimination algorithm, handled CDR3 identification, clonotype clustering and error correction. A nonparametric unseen species model with Euler transformation was used to estimate lower-bound total TCR beta diversity. TCRdb trimmed public reads at Q25 via fastp, called clones via MiXCR and kept in-frame beta chains. Each entry merges the rows of one CDR3 protein and shows their most common DNA and genes. These V and J calls are TCRdb output, not the study's own analysis. Present in this sample are around 1,900,000 distinct CDR3 sequences, about 39% of which were seen just once. The ten biggest clones cover 23% of the sample.

This clonotype was sampled from a human donor in good health. The sequence is built from TRBV7-8 and TRBJ2-7; TRBD2 aligns with 11 central bases. Near its end, the DNA agrees better with TRBJ2-5, so the J call may be wrong. The sample comprised blood. For the CDR3, the sequence is CASSHRLAGRETQYF. DNA sequence: TGTGCCAGCAGCCACCGACTAGCGGGGAGAGAGACCCAGTACTTC.